This T cell receptor beta chain appears in the sequencing data of a study of regulatory T cells in long-lasting Graves disease. The table lists this clonotype with many counts. Its specificity is unknown. The time point is: newly diagnosed GD, antithyroid drugs for less than 3 months. Scientists built the TCR library using RNA that was extracted from PBMCs. By American Thyroid Association guidelines, Graves' disease was diagnosed in the cohort. CDR1 is MDHEN, CDR2 SYDVKM, per germline. This CDR3 has 14 amino acids. Trimming took off 4 bases at V and 5 bases at J, with 14 bases between the two ends. Researchers made TCR beta libraries by using iRepertoire HTBI primers and running Arm-PCR on CDR3 regions. TCRdb fed the multiplex PCR reads into MiXCR, producing one record per CDR3 protein. The sample holds under 800,000 distinct CDR3 sequences, less than 20% seen once. Study-wide results and limits: Persistent disease preferred TRBV28, TRBJ1-2 and TRBJ2-5.

This same sample was also part of a study on T cells in Graves' hyperthyroidism and ophthalmopathy. In that study: TCR CDR3 regions were first amplified by RT-PCR with HTBI primers.

The chain joins TRBV28 to TRBJ2-5; D gene ambiguous. This sequence originates from a woman aged 25 to 39 with Graves disease. Material: peripheral blood mononuclear cells (PBMCs), obtained at new diagnosis, from a patient treated with antithyroid drugs. The CDR3 DNA reads as TGTGCCAGCAGTTCACCCCTCAGCGACGAGACCCAGTACTTC. It specifies CASSSPLSDETQYF.